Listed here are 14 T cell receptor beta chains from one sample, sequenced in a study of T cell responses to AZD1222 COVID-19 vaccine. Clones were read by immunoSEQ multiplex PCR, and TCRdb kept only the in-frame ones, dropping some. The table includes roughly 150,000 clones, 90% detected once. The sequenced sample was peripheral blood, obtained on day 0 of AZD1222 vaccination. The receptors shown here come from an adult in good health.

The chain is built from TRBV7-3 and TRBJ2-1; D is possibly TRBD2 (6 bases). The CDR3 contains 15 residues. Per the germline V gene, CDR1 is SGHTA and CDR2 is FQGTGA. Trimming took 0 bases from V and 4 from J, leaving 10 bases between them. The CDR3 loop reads CASSLTRETYNEQFF. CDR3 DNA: TGTGCCAGCAGCTTAACACGGGAGACATACAATGAGCAGTTCTTC.

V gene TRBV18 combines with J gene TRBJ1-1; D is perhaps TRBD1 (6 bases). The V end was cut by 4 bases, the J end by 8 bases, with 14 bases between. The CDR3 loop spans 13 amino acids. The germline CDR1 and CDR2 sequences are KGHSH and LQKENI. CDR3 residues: CASSQNRDIEAFF. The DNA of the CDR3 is TGTGCCAGCTCACAAAACAGGGATATAGAAGCTTTCTTT.

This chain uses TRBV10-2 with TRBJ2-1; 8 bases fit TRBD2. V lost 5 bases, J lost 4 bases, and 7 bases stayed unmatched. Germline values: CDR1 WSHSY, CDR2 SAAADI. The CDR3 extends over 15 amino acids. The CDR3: CASSQLAAEYNEQFF. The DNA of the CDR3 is TGCGCCAGCAGTCAACTAGCGGCCGAATACAATGAGCAGTTCTTC.

CDR3 region: CASSLSGMNNEQFF. The CDR3 coding sequence is TGTGCCAGCAGTCTAAGCGGGATGAACAATGAGCAGTTCTTC. The rearrangement uses TRBV27 and TRBJ2-1; 7 bases agree with TRBD2. CDR1 MNHEY and CDR2 SMNVEV come from the germline V gene (reference sequence). With 5 bases clipped from V and 5 bases from J, the junction kept 6 bases outside the gene matches. The CDR3 length is 14 residues.

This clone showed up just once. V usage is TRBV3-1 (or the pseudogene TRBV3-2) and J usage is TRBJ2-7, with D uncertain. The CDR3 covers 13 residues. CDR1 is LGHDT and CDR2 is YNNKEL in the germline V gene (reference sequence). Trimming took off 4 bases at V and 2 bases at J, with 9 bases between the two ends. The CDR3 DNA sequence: TGTGCCAGCAGCCCACCGGCAGCCTACGAGCAGTACTTC. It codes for CASSPPAAYEQYF.

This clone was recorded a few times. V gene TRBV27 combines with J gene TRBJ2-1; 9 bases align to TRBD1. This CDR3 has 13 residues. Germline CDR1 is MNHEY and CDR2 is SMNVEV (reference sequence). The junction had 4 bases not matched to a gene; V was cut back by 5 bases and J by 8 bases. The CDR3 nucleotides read TGTGCCAGCAGTCCGACAGGGGGGGATGAGCAGTTCTTC. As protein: CASSPTGGDEQFF.

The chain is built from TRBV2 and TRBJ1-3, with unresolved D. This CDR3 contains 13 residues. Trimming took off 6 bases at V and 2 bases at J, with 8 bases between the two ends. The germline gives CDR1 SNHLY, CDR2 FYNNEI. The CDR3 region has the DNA TGTGCCAGCAGGGTGACAACTGGAAACACCATATATTTT. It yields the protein CASRVTTGNTIYF.

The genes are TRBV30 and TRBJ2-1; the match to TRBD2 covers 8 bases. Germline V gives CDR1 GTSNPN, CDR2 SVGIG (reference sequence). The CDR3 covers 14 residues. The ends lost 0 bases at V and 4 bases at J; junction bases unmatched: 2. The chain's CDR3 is CAWSVAGGYNEQFF. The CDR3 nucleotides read TGTGCCTGGAGTGTGGCGGGGGGTTACAATGAGCAGTTCTTC.

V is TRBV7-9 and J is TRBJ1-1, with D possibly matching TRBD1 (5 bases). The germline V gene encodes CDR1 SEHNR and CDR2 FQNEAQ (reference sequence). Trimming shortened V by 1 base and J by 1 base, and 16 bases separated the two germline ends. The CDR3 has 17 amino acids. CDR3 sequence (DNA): TGTGCCAGCAGCTTAGGGTTGGAAGGCAGGGCGAACACTGAAGCTTTCTTT. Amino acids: CASSLGLEGRANTEAFF. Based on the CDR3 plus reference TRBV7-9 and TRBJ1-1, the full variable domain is DTGVSQNPRHKITKRGQNVTFRCDPISEHNRLYWYRQTLGQGPEFLTYFQNEAQLEKSRLLSDRFSAERPKGSFSTLEIQRTEQGDSAMYLCASSLGLEGRANTEAFFGQGTRLTVV.

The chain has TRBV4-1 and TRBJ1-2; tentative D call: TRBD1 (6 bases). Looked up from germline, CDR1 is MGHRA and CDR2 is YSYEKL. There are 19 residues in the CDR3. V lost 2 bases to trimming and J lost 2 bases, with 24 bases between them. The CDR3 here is CASSQNSLGYQGTNYGYTF. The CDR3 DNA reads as TGCGCCAGCAGCCAAAATTCCCTAGGGTACCAGGGGACGAACTATGGCTACACCTTC.

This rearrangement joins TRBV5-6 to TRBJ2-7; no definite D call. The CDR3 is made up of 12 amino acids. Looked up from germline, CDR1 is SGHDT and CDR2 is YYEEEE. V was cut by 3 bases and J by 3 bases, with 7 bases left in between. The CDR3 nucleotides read TGTGCCAGCAGCTCCCGGCTCTACGAGCAGTACTTC. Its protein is CASSSRLYEQYF.

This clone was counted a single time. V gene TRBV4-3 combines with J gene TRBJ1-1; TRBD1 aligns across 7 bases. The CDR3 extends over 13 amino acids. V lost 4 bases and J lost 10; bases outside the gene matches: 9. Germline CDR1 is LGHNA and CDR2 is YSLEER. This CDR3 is CASSLGTDLGAFF. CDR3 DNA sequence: TGCGCCAGCAGCCTCGGGACAGATCTAGGAGCTTTCTTT.

CDR3 protein: CSVDRGNEQFF. CDR3 nucleotide sequence: TGCAGCGTTGATCGGGGTAATGAGCAGTTCTTC. V and J are TRBV29-1 and TRBJ2-1, with a tentative D call TRBD2 (5 bases). The CDR3 is 11 amino acids. V dropped 3 bases and J dropped 7 bases, with 7 bases sitting between them. Germline V CDR1 and CDR2: SQVTM, ANQGSEA.

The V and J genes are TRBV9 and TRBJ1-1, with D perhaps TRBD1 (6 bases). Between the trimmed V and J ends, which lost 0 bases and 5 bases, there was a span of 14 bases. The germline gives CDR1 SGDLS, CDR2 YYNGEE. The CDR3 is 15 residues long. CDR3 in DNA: TGTGCCAGCAGCGTAGATCACAGGGAGGATACTGAAGCTTTCTTT. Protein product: CASSVDHREDTEAFF.